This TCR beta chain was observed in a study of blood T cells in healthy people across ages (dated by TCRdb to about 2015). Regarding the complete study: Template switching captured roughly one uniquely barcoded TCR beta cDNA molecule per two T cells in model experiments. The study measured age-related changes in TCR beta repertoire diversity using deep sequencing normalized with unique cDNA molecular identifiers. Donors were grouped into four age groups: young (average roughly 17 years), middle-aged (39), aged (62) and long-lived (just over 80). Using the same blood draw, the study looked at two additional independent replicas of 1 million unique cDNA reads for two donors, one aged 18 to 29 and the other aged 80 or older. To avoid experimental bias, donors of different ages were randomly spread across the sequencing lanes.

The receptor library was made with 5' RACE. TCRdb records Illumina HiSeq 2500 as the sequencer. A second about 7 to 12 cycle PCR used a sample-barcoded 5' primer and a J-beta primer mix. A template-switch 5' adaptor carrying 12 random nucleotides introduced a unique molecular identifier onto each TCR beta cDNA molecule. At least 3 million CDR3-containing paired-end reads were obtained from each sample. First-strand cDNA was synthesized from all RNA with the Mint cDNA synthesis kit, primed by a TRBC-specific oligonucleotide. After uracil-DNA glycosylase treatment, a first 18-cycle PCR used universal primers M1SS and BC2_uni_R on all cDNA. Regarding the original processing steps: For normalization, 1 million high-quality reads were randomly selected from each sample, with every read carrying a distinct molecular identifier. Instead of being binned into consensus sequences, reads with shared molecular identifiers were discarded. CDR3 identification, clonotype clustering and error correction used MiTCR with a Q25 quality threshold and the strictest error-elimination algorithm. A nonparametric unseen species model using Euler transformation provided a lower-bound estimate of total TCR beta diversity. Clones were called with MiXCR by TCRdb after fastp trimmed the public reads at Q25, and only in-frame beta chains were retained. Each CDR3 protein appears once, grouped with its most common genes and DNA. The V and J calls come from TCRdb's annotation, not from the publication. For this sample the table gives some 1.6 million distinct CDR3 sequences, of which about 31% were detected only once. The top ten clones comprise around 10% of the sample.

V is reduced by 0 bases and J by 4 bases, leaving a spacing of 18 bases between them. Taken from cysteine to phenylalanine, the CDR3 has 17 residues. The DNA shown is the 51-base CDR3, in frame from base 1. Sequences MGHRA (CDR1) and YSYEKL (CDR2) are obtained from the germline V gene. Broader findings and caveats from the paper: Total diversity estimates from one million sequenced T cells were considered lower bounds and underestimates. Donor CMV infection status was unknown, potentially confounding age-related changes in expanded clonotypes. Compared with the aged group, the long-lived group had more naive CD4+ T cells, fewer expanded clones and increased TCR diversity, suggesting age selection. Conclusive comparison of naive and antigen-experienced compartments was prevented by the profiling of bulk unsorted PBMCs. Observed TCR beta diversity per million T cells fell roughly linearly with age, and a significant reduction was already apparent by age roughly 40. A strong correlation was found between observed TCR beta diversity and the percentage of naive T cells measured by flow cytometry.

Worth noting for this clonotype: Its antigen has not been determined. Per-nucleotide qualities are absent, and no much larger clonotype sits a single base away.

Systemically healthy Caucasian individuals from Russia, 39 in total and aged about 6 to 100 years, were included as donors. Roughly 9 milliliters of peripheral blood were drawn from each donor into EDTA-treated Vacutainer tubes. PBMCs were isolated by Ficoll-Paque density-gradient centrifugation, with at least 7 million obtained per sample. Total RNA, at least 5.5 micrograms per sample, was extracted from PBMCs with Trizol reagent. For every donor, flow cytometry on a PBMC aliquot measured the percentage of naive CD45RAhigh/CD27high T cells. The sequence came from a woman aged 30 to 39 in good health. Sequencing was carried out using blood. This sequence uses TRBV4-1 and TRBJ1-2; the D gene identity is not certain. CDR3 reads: CASSQDAEYPRGYGYTF. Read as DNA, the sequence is TGCGCCAGCAGCCAAGATGCGGAGTACCCTCGGGGCTATGGCTACACCTTC.